Presented here are 30 T cell receptor beta chains from one specimen sequenced in a study of shared clonotypes between healthy human individuals. The assay was immunoSEQ multiplex PCR, and TCRdb's table has in-frame clones only and misses some. This sample carries hundreds of thousands of clones, roughly 94% of them seen once, and the ten largest clones take 24%. Only CD45RO-negative cells positively selected for CCR7 counted as naive CD8 cells, so terminally differentiated effector memory CD45RA+ cells were excluded. The sequencing sample was made of naive CD8+ T cells sorted from blood. These receptors all stem from a man between 25 and 39 years old in good health.

This clone occurred a few times. This chain uses TRBV7-9 with TRBJ2-7; 7 nucleotides match TRBD2. Germline CDR1 reads SEHNR; CDR2 reads FQNEAQ (reference sequence). With V trimmed by 5 bases and J by 1 base, 11 bases remained unmatched. This CDR3 is 16 amino acids long. The CDR3 nucleotides read TGTGCCAGCAGCGAGGTAGGAGGGCGGGAGTCCTACGAGCAGTACTTC. Translated: CASSEVGGRESYEQYF.

This clone was recorded only once. The V call is TRBV6-4, the J call TRBJ2-3, with 7 bases fitting TRBD1. The CDR3 is 14 residues long. CDR1 and CDR2 from the germline V gene are MRHNA and SNTAGT. The trim removed 3 bases at V and 3 bases at J, leaving 3 bases unmatched. The DNA for the CDR3 is TGTGCCAGCAGTGAAAAGGGACAGACAGATACGCAGTATTTT. This gives the protein CASSEKGQTDTQYF.

The V call is TRBV7-8, the J call TRBJ2-7; 12 nucleotides align to TRBD2. CDR3 length: 18 residues. V was pared by 1 base and J by 2 bases, with 9 bases of the junction left unmatched. Germline V gene lookup returns CDR1 SGHVS and CDR2 FQNEAQ. This CDR3 is CASSLVRTSGTPTYEQYF. CDR3 in DNA: TGTGCCAGCAGCTTAGTGAGGACTAGCGGGACCCCGACCTACGAGCAGTACTTC.

This chain uses TRBV27 with TRBJ1-1; D might be TRBD1 (6 bases). Per the germline V gene, CDR1 is MNHEY and CDR2 is SMNVEV (reference sequence). Trimming cost V 2 bases and J 0 bases, with 10 bases left between them. This CDR3 has 15 residues. The DNA for the CDR3 is TGTGCCAGCAGTTTAACGGGGGCCTTGAACACTGAAGCTTTCTTT. It encodes CASSLTGALNTEAFF.

This chain connects TRBV19 to TRBJ2-7; TRBD1 matches 9 bases. The CDR3 extends over 17 amino acids. The V and J ends lost 3 bases and 4 bases, in that order; junction bases with no gene match: 13. Germline lookup yields CDR1 LNHDA and CDR2 SQIVND (reference sequence). The CDR3 spells CASSIPFRDRVEYEQYF. The CDR3, as DNA: TGTGCCAGTAGTATCCCATTCCGGGACAGGGTAGAATACGAGCAGTACTTC.

The chain links TRBV27 to TRBJ2-5; 13 bases are a match to TRBD2. The CDR3 contains 15 residues. Germline loops: CDR1 MNHEY, CDR2 SMNVEV (reference sequence). V was pared by 5 bases and J by 5 bases, with 5 bases of the junction left unmatched. The CDR3 region has the DNA TGTGCCAGCAGTCAAGGACTAGCGGGAGCCGAGACCCAGTACTTC. Its protein product is CASSQGLAGAETQYF.

CDR3 in amino acids: CASSPGTSGSGAHEQYF. The CDR3 DNA reads TGTGCCAGCAGCCCTGGGACTAGCGGATCCGGGGCCCACGAGCAGTACTTC. The chain recombines TRBV13 with TRBJ2-7; 11 bases map to TRBD2. The V and J ends lost 5 bases and 5 bases, in that order; junction bases with no gene match: 14. This CDR3 is built from 17 residues. CDR1 and CDR2 from the germline V gene are PRHDT and FYEKMQ (reference sequence).

This chain uses TRBV4-1 with TRBJ2-7; tentatively, D is TRBD1 (6 bases). V was shortened by 1 base and J by 4 bases, with 11 bases between the two germline ends. This CDR3 comprises 14 residues. Germline V gives CDR1 MGHRA, CDR2 YSYEKL. As DNA, the CDR3 is TGCGCCAGCAGCCAAGTGCTTACAGGGTACGAGCAGTACTTC. It translates to CASSQVLTGYEQYF.

Turning to this clone: Other DNA sequences within the sample encode an identical CDR3. For the CDR3, the DNA is TGTGCCAGCAGCCGGGACAGGGGGCCCTACGAGCAGTACTTC. This translates into CASSRDRGPYEQYF. The chain combines TRBV28 with TRBJ2-7; 12 positions match TRBD1. The junction had 2 bases not matched to a gene; V was cut back by 6 bases and J by 2 bases. CDR3 size: 14 residues. Germline V lookup: CDR1 MDHEN, CDR2 SYDVKM.

The chain uses TRBV27 and TRBJ2-2, with no clear D. The germline V gene encodes CDR1 MNHEY and CDR2 SMNVEV (reference sequence). This CDR3 is 13 amino acids long. V was clipped by 5 bases and J by 8 bases, with 12 bases between them. CDR3 protein: CASSDAAPGELFF. CDR3 sequence (DNA): TGTGCCAGCAGTGACGCCGCACCTGGGGAGCTGTTTTTT.

This clone is a singleton in its sample. The chain recombines TRBV27 with TRBJ2-7; TRBD1 agrees at 11 bases. This CDR3 has 14 residues. Germline assignment: CDR1 MNHEY and CDR2 SMNVEV (reference sequence). V trimming: 6 bases; J trimming: 3 bases; junction bases outside the gene matches: 4. The CDR3 spells CASRRTGGHYEQYF. CDR3 DNA sequence: TGTGCCAGCAGGAGGACAGGGGGCCACTACGAGCAGTACTTC.

This clone came up once. The chain recombines TRBV28 with TRBJ2-7, with D tentatively TRBD1 or TRBD2 (7 bases each). Germline V CDR1 and CDR2: MDHEN, SYDVKM. This CDR3 contains 15 residues. Trimming left V 8 bases short and J 6 bases short, with 23 bases between. CDR3 in amino acids: CASLLDRVGGGEQYF. CDR3 in DNA: TGTGCCAGCTTACTCGACAGGGTAGGGGGGGGCGAGCAGTACTTC.

The chain recombines TRBV27 with TRBJ2-3; 9 bases are shared with TRBD2. Germline V gene data show CDR1 as MNHEY and CDR2 as SMNVEV (reference sequence). J lost 6 bases, V lost 5 bases, and 18 bases had no gene match. This CDR3 has 18 amino acids. CDR3: CASSPSPGSGRSTDTQYF. CDR3 nucleotides: TGTGCCAGCAGTCCCTCCCCGGGGAGCGGGAGGTCCACCGATACGCAGTATTTT.

V is TRBV27 and J is TRBJ2-1; weak D call: TRBD2 (6 bases). Trimming shortened V by 2 bases and J by 0 bases, and 11 bases separated the two germline ends. This CDR3 has 16 residues. Per the germline V gene, CDR1 is MNHEY and CDR2 is SMNVEV (reference sequence). In DNA, the CDR3 is TGTGCCAGCAGTTTAGGTGTAGCGGACTCCTACAATGAGCAGTTCTTC. Protein product: CASSLGVADSYNEQFF.

This clone was detected only once. The chain employs TRBV15 and TRBJ2-3; D is unresolved. The V end lost 0 bases, the J end lost 0 bases, and 10 bases lay between the germline ends. Germline V gives CDR1 LNHNV, CDR2 YYDKDF (reference sequence). This CDR3 is 16 amino acids long. The CDR3 sequence is CATSRDYGSSTDTQYF. The CDR3 DNA is TGTGCCACCAGCAGAGATTACGGGTCTAGCACAGATACGCAGTATTTT.

This clone was picked up one time. The chain joins TRBV28 to TRBJ1-5, with D unclear. This CDR3 comprises 13 residues. Trimming cost V 4 bases and J 7 bases, with 11 bases left between them. From germline, CDR1 is MDHEN and CDR2 SYDVKM. The CDR3: CASSSSWEQPQHF. The CDR3 DNA reads as TGTGCCAGCAGTTCCTCTTGGGAACAGCCCCAGCATTTT.

The chain uses TRBV11-3 and TRBJ2-1; a possible D gene is TRBD1 (6 bases). The CDR3 length is 13 residues. The V end was cut by 6 bases, the J end by 7 bases, with 13 bases between. Germline V gene lookup returns CDR1 SGHNT and CDR2 YENEEA. CDR3 residues: CASSHRVKNEQFF. The CDR3 DNA follows: TGTGCCAGCAGTCACAGGGTGAAGAATGAGCAGTTCTTC.

This chain links TRBV9 with TRBJ2-1; D is unresolved. V was trimmed by 7 bases and J by 8 bases, leaving 37 bases between them. Germline V gene sequence: CDR1 SGDLS, CDR2 YYNGEE. The CDR3 runs 20 residues. CDR3 DNA sequence: TGTGCCAGCGCAGACCAAAAGTTCCCCACCACCCACGTAGAGAGCGATGAGCAGTTCTTC. This sequence encodes CASADQKFPTTHVESDEQFF. The entire variable domain, with the rest obtained from reference TRBV9 and TRBJ2-1, is as follows: DSGVTQTPKHLITATGQRVTLRCSPRSGDLSVYWYQQSLDQGLQFLIQYYNGEERAKGNILERFSAQQFPDLHSELNLSSLELGDSALYFCASADQKFPTTHVESDEQFFGPGTRLTVL.

This clone came up a few times. The chain links TRBV19 to TRBJ1-2, with 10 bases that match TRBD1. V lost 4 bases and J lost 2; bases outside the gene matches: 7. Germline-derived CDR1 and CDR2 are LNHDA and SQIVND (reference sequence). This CDR3 comprises 16 residues. The CDR3 loop reads CASSNPRTGGNYGYTF. The DNA for the CDR3 is TGTGCCAGTAGTAACCCCAGGACAGGGGGAAACTATGGCTACACCTTC.

Only one count was recorded for this clone. The rearrangement links TRBV7-2 to TRBJ2-3, with D uncertain. Germline CDR1 is SGHTA and CDR2 is FQGNSA. Deletions cut 0 bases from V and 2 bases from J, with 12 bases between. The length of the CDR3 is 16 residues. CDR3 region: CASSLAISSYTDTQYF. As DNA, the CDR3 is TGTGCCAGCAGCTTAGCCATCTCGTCCTACACAGATACGCAGTATTTT.

This clone was recorded once. The chain carries TRBV15 and TRBJ2-7; D possibly matches TRBD1 or TRBD2 (5 bases each). Trimming cost V 2 bases and J 2 bases, with 19 bases left between them. Germline loops: CDR1 LNHNV, CDR2 YYDKDF (reference sequence). This CDR3 has 17 amino acids. The CDR3 reads CATSRLGVRDPTYEQYF. CDR3 in DNA: TGTGCCACCAGCAGACTGGGAGTACGGGACCCCACCTACGAGCAGTACTTC.

This clone was found once. This chain connects TRBV5-6 to TRBJ2-7; D is perhaps TRBD2 (5 bases). The CDR3 runs 13 residues. The germline V gene encodes CDR1 SGHDT and CDR2 YYEEEE. Trimming left V 5 bases short and J 3 bases short, with 12 bases between. In DNA form, the CDR3 reads TGTGCCAGCAGTAGCGAACTCCACTACGAGCAGTACTTC. Protein: CASSSELHYEQYF.

J is TRBJ1-3 and V is TRBV29-1; 7 bases line up with TRBD1. The germline gives CDR1 SQVTM, CDR2 ANQGSEA. CDR3 length equals 15 residues. V was pared by 7 bases and J by 0 bases, with 9 bases of the junction left unmatched. The CDR3 DNA reads TGCAGCGCCATCGACAGGGCGAACTCTGGAAACACCATATATTTT. Encoded protein: CSAIDRANSGNTIYF.

The chain joins TRBV18 to TRBJ2-3; tentative D call: TRBD1 (5 bases). Germline V gives CDR1 KGHSH, CDR2 LQKENI. The CDR3 runs to 16 residues. V lost 0 bases and J 4 bases, leaving 14 bases between the germline ends. The CDR3: CASSPPTVSEPDTQYF. The CDR3 DNA follows: TGTGCCAGCTCACCACCGACAGTGAGCGAACCAGATACGCAGTATTTT. Supplemented by reference TRBV18 and TRBJ2-3, the full variable domain reads NAGVMQNPRHLVRRRGQEARLRCSPMKGHSHVYWYRQLPEEGLKFMVYLQKENIIDESGMPKERFSAEFPKEGPSILRIQQVVRGDSAAYFCASSPPTVSEPDTQYFGPGTRLTVL.

The chain uses TRBV29-1 and TRBJ2-1, with D maybe TRBD2 (5 bases). Trimming stripped 3 bases from V and 0 bases from J, with 18 bases between. The CDR3 consists of 17 residues. The germline gives CDR1 SQVTM, CDR2 ANQGSEA. The CDR3 region is CSVEGRETASSYNEQFF. The CDR3, as DNA: TGCAGCGTTGAGGGTAGGGAGACCGCAAGCTCCTACAATGAGCAGTTCTTC.

This chain joins TRBV10-3 and TRBJ1-1; D gene uncertain. Trimming took off 2 bases at V and 1 base at J, with 8 bases between the two ends. Germline V lookup: CDR1 ENHRY, CDR2 SYGVKD. The CDR3 loop spans 14 amino acids. The CDR3 protein is CAISEQEKNTEAFF. The DNA of the CDR3 is TGTGCCATCAGTGAGCAGGAGAAGAACACTGAAGCTTTCTTT.

Here the CDR3 reads CASSGLSDEQYF. CDR3 sequence (DNA): TGTGCCAGCAGCGGGTTAAGCGACGAGCAGTACTTC. The V call is TRBV11-2, the J call TRBJ2-7; D remains ambiguous. In germline, CDR1 is SGHAT, CDR2 FQNNGV. CDR3 length: 12 amino acids. Trimming stripped 5 bases from V and 5 bases from J, with 10 bases between.

This clone was counted only a few times. This chain links TRBV7-9 with TRBJ2-1; the D is unclear. This CDR3 region has 11 residues. V was trimmed by 10 bases and J by 6 bases, leaving 10 bases between them. Germline assignment: CDR1 SEHNR and CDR2 FQNEAQ (reference sequence). In DNA form, the CDR3 reads TGTGCCATCAGAGTGGGCAATGAGCAGTTCTTC. Amino acid sequence: CAIRVGNEQFF. Variable domain in full (rest from reference TRBV7-9 and TRBJ2-1): DTGVSQNPRHKITKRGQNVTFRCDPISEHNRLYWYRQTLGQGPEFLTYFQNEAQLEKSRLLSDRFSAERPKGSFSTLEIQRTEQGDSAMYLCAIRVGNEQFFGPGTRLTVL.

This clone appeared once. The chain links TRBV13 to TRBJ2-2, with D possibly matching TRBD2 (5 bases). Trimming stripped 1 base from V and 0 bases from J, with 9 bases between. The germline CDR1 and CDR2 sequences are PRHDT and FYEKMQ (reference sequence). The CDR3 runs to 16 residues. The CDR3 bases are TGTGCCAGCAGCTTAGTCGGGAATTCGAACACCGGGGAGCTGTTTTTT. It specifies CASSLVGNSNTGELFF.

This rearrangement joins TRBV27 to TRBJ2-5; D unclear. Germline V CDR1 and CDR2: MNHEY, SMNVEV (reference sequence). V was cut by 1 base and J by 0 bases, with 3 bases left in between. CDR3 length equals 13 residues. The CDR3 DNA follows: TGTGCCAGCAGTTTATTTTACCAAGAGACCCAGTACTTC. Protein product: CASSLFYQETQYF.